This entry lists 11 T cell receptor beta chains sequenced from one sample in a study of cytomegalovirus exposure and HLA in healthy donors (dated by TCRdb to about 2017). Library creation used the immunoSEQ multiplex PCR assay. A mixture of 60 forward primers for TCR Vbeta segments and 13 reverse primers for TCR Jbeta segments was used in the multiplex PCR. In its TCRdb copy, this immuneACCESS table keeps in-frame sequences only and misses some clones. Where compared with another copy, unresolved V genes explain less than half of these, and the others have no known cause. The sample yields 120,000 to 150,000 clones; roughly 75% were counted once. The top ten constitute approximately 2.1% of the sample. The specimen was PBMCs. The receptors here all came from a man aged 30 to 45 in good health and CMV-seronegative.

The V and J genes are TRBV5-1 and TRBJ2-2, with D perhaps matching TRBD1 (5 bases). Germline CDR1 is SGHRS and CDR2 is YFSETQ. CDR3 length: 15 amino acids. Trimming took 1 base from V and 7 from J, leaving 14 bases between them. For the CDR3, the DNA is TGCGCCAGCAGCTTGCTGACAGCCAAGAACGGGGAGCTGTTTTTT. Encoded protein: CASSLLTAKNGELFF.

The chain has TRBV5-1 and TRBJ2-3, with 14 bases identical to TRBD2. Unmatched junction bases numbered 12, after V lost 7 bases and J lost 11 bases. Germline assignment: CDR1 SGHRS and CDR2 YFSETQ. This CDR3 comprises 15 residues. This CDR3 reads CASRADGLAGGGQYF. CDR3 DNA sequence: TGCGCCAGCCGAGCCGACGGACTAGCGGGAGGTGGGCAGTATTTT.

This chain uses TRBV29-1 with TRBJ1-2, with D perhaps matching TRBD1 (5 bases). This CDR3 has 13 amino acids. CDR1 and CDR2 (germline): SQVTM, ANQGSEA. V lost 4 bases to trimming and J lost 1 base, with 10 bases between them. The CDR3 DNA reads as TGCAGCGTTGTGGAGGGACTTAACTATGGCTACACCTTC. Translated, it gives CSVVEGLNYGYTF.

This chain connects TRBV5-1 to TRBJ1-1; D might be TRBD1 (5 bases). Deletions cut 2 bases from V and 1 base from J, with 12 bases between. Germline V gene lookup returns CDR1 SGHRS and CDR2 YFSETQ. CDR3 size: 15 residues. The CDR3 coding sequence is TGCGCCAGCAGCTTTTTTCGGGGGTCGAACACTGAAGCTTTCTTT. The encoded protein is CASSFFRGSNTEAFF.

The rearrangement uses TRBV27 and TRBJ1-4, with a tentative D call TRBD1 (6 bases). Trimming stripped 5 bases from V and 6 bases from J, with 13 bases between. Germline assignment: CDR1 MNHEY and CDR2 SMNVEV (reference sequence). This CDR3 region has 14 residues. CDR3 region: CASSQTGSYEKLFF. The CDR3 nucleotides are TGTGCCAGCAGTCAGACAGGTTCTTATGAAAAACTGTTTTTT.

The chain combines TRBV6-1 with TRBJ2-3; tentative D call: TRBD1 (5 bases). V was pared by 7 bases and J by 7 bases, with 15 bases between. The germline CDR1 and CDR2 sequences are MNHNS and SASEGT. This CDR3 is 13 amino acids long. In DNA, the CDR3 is TGTGCCAGCAAATACCTCAGGGAAAATACGCAGTATTTT. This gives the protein CASKYLRENTQYF.

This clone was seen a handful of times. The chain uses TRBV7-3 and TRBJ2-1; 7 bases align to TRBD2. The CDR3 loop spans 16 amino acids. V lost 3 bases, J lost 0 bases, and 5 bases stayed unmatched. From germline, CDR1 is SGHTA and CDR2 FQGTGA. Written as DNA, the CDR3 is TGTGCCAGCAGCTTCAGCGGGACCCTCTCCTACAATGAGCAGTTCTTC. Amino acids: CASSFSGTLSYNEQFF.

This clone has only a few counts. The CDR3 loop is CSAPGQFEQFF. CDR3 DNA sequence: TGCAGTGCCCCGGGACAGTTTGAGCAGTTCTTC. This chain uses TRBV20-1 with TRBJ2-1, with TRBD1 matching 7 bases. The CDR3 contains 11 residues. From germline, CDR1 is DFQATT and CDR2 SNEGSKA (reference sequence). V was clipped by 6 bases and J by 9 bases; unmatched bases: 5.

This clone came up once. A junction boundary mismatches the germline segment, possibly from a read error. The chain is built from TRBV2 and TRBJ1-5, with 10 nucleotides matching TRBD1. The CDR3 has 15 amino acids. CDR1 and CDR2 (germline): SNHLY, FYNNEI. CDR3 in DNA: TGTGCCAGCAATGACAGGGGGCTAGGCAATCAGCCCCAGAATTTT. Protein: CASNDRGLGNQPQNF.

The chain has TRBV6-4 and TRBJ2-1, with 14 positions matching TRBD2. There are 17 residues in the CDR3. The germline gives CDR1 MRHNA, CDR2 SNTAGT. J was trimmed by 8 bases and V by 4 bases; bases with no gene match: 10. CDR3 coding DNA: TGTGCCAGCAGTGCCCCTGGGACTAGCGGGAGTCGCCATGAGCAGTTCTTC. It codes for CASSAPGTSGSRHEQFF.

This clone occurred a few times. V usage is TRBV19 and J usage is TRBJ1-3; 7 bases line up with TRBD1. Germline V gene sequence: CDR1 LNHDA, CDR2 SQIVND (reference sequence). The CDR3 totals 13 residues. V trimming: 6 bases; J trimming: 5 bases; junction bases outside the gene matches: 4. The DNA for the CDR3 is TGTGCCAGTAGCCTACAGGGGCGAAACACCATATATTTT. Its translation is CASSLQGRNTIYF.